These T cell receptor beta chains were read from a single sample in a study of shared clonotypes between healthy human individuals. TCRdb keeps only in-frame clones here, not all; method: immunoSEQ multiplex PCR. This sample carries roughly 2,500,000 clones, roughly 93% of them seen once, and the ten largest clones take approximately 0.36%. The sequenced sample consisted of naive CD4+ T cells from PBMCs. The origin of the receptors is a man aged 18 to 30 in good health. Some clones in this sample may be carry-over from other donors' samples. Each CDR3 is given without its conserved first and last residue.

j_call,v_call,cdr3_aa
TRBJ1-3,TRBV4-1,ASSLLLGNTIY
TRBJ1-4,TRBV29-1,SASDRAGKLF
TRBJ2-5,TRBV11-2,ASSLDQGTQY
TRBJ2-1,TRBV28,ASSLSGGRHNEQF
TRBJ1-5,TRBV6-1,ASSGAGLGNQPQH
TRBJ2-4,TRBV28,ASSTSRGAGIQY
TRBJ2-7,TRBV28,ASSRPGTSYEQY
TRBJ1-4,TRBV28,ASSSDRVNEKLF
TRBJ1-1,TRBV7-8,ASSLWQGEAF
TRBJ2-1,TRBV7-8,ASSGYADWDRGANEQF
TRBJ2-5,TRBV4-1,ASSQERSGTSGRDQETQY
TRBJ2-7,TRBV6-1,AGRRGDGQQY
TRBJ2-7,TRBV4-3,ASSPDLRDSSYEQY
TRBJ1-2,TRBV10-3,AISEDRGGGYT
TRBJ2-1,TRBV5-6,ASSYGLAASYNEQF
TRBJ1-1,TRBV9,ASSAEARVTEAF
TRBJ2-3,TRBV19,APWAYYSTDTQY
TRBJ2-5,TRBV7-2,ASSFQRGQETQY
TRBJ2-7,TRBV7-3,ASSRGTGLGEQY
TRBJ1-1,TRBV5-4,ASSPVGGANTEAF
TRBJ1-4,TRBV23-1,ASSHYPAEKLF
TRBJ1-2,TRBV7-8,ASREGNGLIGYGYT
TRBJ2-1,TRBV9,ASSVAEGSYNEQF
TRBJ2-7,TRBV28,ASSGGLDEQY
TRBJ1-1,TRBV5-6,ASRVRSLNTEAF
TRBJ2-7,TRBV28,ASSLGGYEQY
TRBJ1-5,TRBV2,ASSLQGPNQPQH
TRBJ1-2,TRBV5-1,ASSLETGWYGYT
TRBJ2-3,TRBV7-9,ASSSGTSGRLPDTQY
TRBJ2-2,TRBV5-4,ASRLGVAGGAGELF
TRBJ2-1,TRBV11-2,ASSTPSGRSYNEQF
TRBJ2-3,TRBV5-1,ASSSGLAGEGDTQY
TRBJ2-1,TRBV18,ASSLRTDYNEQF
TRBJ2-7,TRBV28,ASSLPEGQGRVGEEQY
TRBJ2-5,TRBV7-9,ASSLGAVQETQY
TRBJ1-2,TRBV9,ASSSPRDRAYYGYT
TRBJ1-1,TRBV9,ASSVTSQNTEAF
TRBJ2-7,TRBV4-1,ASRKAREQY
TRBJ2-7,TRBV5-1,ASSLGGRPHLYEQY
TRBJ1-6,TRBV6-5,ASSYTGYDNSPLH
TRBJ1-2,TRBV7-9,ASSSQGPDGYT
TRBJ1-5,TRBV30,AWSYGGYSNQPQH
TRBJ1-1,TRBV28,ASNLPGYTEAF
TRBJ2-2,TRBV2,ASVGGVNTGELF
TRBJ2-2,TRBV19,ASSRVPVNGELF
TRBJ1-1,TRBV5-1,ASSLAWLSEAF
TRBJ2-3,TRBV5-5,ASSLTGTSGDTQY
TRBJ1-1,TRBV15,ATSSHRSGAF
TRBJ2-7,TRBV18,ASSEDRGGFEQY
TRBJ2-5,TRBV28,ASSLVSGGETQY
TRBJ2-2,TRBV19,ASNTYTGELF
TRBJ2-2,TRBV7-3,ASRMDRANTGELF
TRBJ1-5,TRBV6-1,ASSALRQGPNQPQH